A single sample is the source of the 27 T cell receptor beta chains below, sequenced in a study of cytomegalovirus exposure and HLA in healthy donors. The PCR ran on 60 Vbeta and 13 Jbeta primers. Data came from immunoSEQ multiplex PCR; TCRdb stores just in-frame clones and leaves some out. Of more than 110,000 clones detected, roughly 73% appear once; the ten largest clones hold about an eighth. Sequenced sample: PBMCs. These receptors were collected from a human donor in good health.

V and J are TRBV6-5 and TRBJ2-5; maybe TRBD2 (6 bases). Germline V gene lookup returns CDR1 MNHEY and CDR2 SVGAGI. The CDR3 totals 15 residues. V lost 2 bases to trimming and J lost 5 bases, with 15 bases between them. CDR3: CASSYAGSGHETQYF. The CDR3 DNA sequence: TGTGCCAGCAGTTACGCTGGTAGCGGCCATGAGACCCAGTACTTC.

This sequence joins TRBV27 and TRBJ2-5; D uncertain. Germline loops: CDR1 MNHEY, CDR2 SMNVEV (reference sequence). The CDR3 has 13 amino acids. V was cut by 2 bases and J by 5 bases, with 9 bases left in between. Written as DNA, the CDR3 is TGTGCCAGCAGTTTACGGTTTCGGGAGACCCAGTACTTC. Translation: CASSLRFRETQYF.

CDR3 sequence reads: CASSFTGVAETQYF. CDR3 DNA: TGCGCCAGCAGCTTTACAGGGGTAGCGGAGACCCAGTACTTC. This rearrangement joins TRBV5-1 to TRBJ2-5, with 7 bases matching TRBD1. Germline V gives CDR1 SGHRS, CDR2 YFSETQ. The J segment lost 5 bases and the V segment lost 2 bases, leaving 6 bases of the junction unmatched. There are 14 residues in the CDR3. Supplemented by reference TRBV5-1 and TRBJ2-5, the full variable domain reads KAGVTQTPRYLIKTRGQQVTLSCSPISGHRSVSWYQQTPGQGLQFLFEYFSETQRNKGNFPGRFSGRQFSNSRSEMNVSTLELGDSALYLCASSFTGVAETQYFGPGTRLLVL.

Concerning this clone: Sequence at one end of the junction differs from germline and may be a read error. The CDR3 region is CASSFTGASGNF. The CDR3 DNA reads as TGCGCCAGCAGCTTCACTGGGGCTAGCGGCAACTTC. The V call is TRBV5-1, the J call TRBJ2-5; 7 positions agree with TRBD2. This CDR3 region has 12 residues. CDR1 and CDR2 from the germline V gene are SGHRS and YFSETQ.

The genes are TRBV27 and TRBJ2-5; D is unresolved. Trimming shortened V by 5 bases and J by 5 bases, and 9 bases separated the two germline ends. CDR3 size: 12 residues. The V gene's germline CDR1 is MNHEY and CDR2 SMNVEV (reference sequence). The CDR3 DNA follows: TGTGCCAGCAGTCAACCCGGGGAGACCCAGTACTTC. Translated: CASSQPGETQYF.

The genes are TRBV9 and TRBJ1-2; 8 nucleotides align to TRBD1. Germline V gene data show CDR1 as SGDLS and CDR2 as YYNGEE. There are 13 residues in the CDR3. Trimming removed 5 bases from V and 3 bases from J; junction bases left unmatched: 3. CDR3 coding DNA: TGTGCCAGCAGTGCGGGACAGGACTATGGCTACACCTTC. The encoded protein is CASSAGQDYGYTF.

This chain joins TRBV27 and TRBJ2-1, with TRBD1 as a possible D gene (6 bases). Germline CDR1 reads MNHEY; CDR2 reads SMNVEV (reference sequence). Trimming removed 4 bases at V and 4 bases at J, with 17 bases between. The CDR3 has 16 amino acids. The DNA for the CDR3 is TGTGCCAGCAGTTACCTCGGACAGATACCATACAATGAGCAGTTCTTC. It codes for CASSYLGQIPYNEQFF.

V gene TRBV4-1 combines with J gene TRBJ1-6, with TRBD1 identical over 10 bases. Per germline, CDR1 MGHRA and CDR2 YSYEKL. Germline trimming cut 0 bases from V and 8 bases from J; bases unmatched to any gene: 1. The CDR3 contains 15 residues. CDR3 sequence: CASSQDGQGDSPLHF. In nucleotides, the CDR3 is TGCGCCAGCAGCCAAGATGGACAGGGGGATTCACCCCTCCACTTT.

The chain carries TRBV29-1 and TRBJ2-5; perhaps TRBD1 as D (6 bases). V was cut by 8 bases and J by 2 bases, with 15 bases left in between. Germline V CDR1 and CDR2: SQVTM, ANQGSEA. CDR3 length: 13 residues. The CDR3 DNA follows: TGCAGCATTGCCACAGGGCAACAAGAGACCCAGTACTTC. The encoded protein is CSIATGQQETQYF.

V is TRBV19 and J is TRBJ1-2; D perhaps matches TRBD1 (5 bases). The CDR3 extends over 14 amino acids. Germline V lookup: CDR1 LNHDA, CDR2 SQIVND (reference sequence). V was clipped by 7 bases and J by 2 bases, with 14 bases between them. This chain's CDR3 is CASNQAGMNYGYTF. CDR3 coding DNA: TGTGCCAGTAATCAGGCAGGGATGAACTATGGCTACACCTTC.

The chain joins TRBV7-9 to TRBJ2-5; TRBD1 aligns across 7 bases. With the DNA end fitting TRBJ2-7 better, the J assignment may be wrong. This CDR3 region has 13 residues. Germline lookup yields CDR1 SEHNR and CDR2 FQNEAQ (reference sequence). The CDR3 here is CASSGKGAYEQYF. In nucleotides, the CDR3 is TGTGCCAGCAGCGGGAAGGGGGCGTACGAGCAGTACTTC.

The V and J genes are TRBV6-1 and TRBJ1-2; D unclear. Germline CDR1 is MNHNS and CDR2 is SASEGT. This CDR3 has 16 residues. Trimming pared 0 bases from V and 8 bases from J, leaving 19 bases between. The chain's CDR3 is CASSEARTLLTRGYTF. The CDR3 DNA sequence: TGTGCCAGCAGTGAAGCACGGACCCTCTTAACTAGGGGCTACACCTTC.

This clone has a single count. The chain combines TRBV9 with TRBJ1-2; 7 positions agree with TRBD1. The CDR3 is made up of 14 amino acids. The V and J ends lost 0 bases and 4 bases, in that order; junction bases with no gene match: 3. Germline assignment: CDR1 SGDLS and CDR2 YYNGEE. The CDR3 coding sequence is TGTGCCAGCAGCGTAGGTTCAGGGGGCTATGGCTACACCTTC. Its translation: CASSVGSGGYGYTF. Together with reference TRBV9 and TRBJ1-2, the CDR3 gives the full variable domain: DSGVTQTPKHLITATGQRVTLRCSPRSGDLSVYWYQQSLDQGLQFLIQYYNGEERAKGNILERFSAQQFPDLHSELNLSSLELGDSALYFCASSVGSGGYGYTFGSGTRLTVV.

The chain combines TRBV2 with TRBJ2-1, with TRBD1 identical over 9 bases. Germline CDR1 SNHLY, CDR2 FYNNEI. The CDR3 extends over 15 amino acids. V was clipped by 6 bases and J by 6 bases; unmatched bases: 9. The CDR3 sequence: CASRWGTGLLNEQFF. Written as DNA, the CDR3 is TGTGCCAGCAGATGGGGGACAGGGCTCCTCAATGAGCAGTTCTTC.

The CDR3 DNA reads TGCGCCAGCAGCCAGAAAGGACAGAACACCGGGGAGCTGTTTTTT. Translating gives CASSQKGQNTGELFF. This chain connects TRBV4-1 to TRBJ2-2; perhaps TRBD1 as D (5 bases). The CDR3 is 15 amino acids. V lost 3 bases and J lost 1, with 9 bases in between. Germline-derived CDR1 and CDR2 are MGHRA and YSYEKL.

This clone was detected only a few times. The rearrangement links TRBV5-4 to TRBJ1-1, with 8 positions matching TRBD1. The V segment lost 4 bases and the J segment 0 bases; nucleotides outside the gene matches: 8. This CDR3 is built from 16 residues. Germline V gene sequence: CDR1 SGHNT, CDR2 YYREEE (reference sequence). This CDR3 is CASSPGQGIMNTEAFF. Here the CDR3 DNA reads TGTGCCAGCAGCCCAGGACAGGGTATCATGAACACTGAAGCTTTCTTT.

The rearrangement uses TRBV6-1 and TRBJ2-5, with 9 positions matching TRBD1. J was trimmed by 3 bases and V by 4 bases; bases with no gene match: 6. CDR1 is MNHNS, CDR2 SASEGT, per germline. This CDR3 contains 15 residues. The CDR3 region is CASSGTGVVEETQYF. Written as DNA, the CDR3 is TGTGCCAGCAGTGGGACAGGGGTCGTAGAAGAGACCCAGTACTTC.

J is TRBJ2-2 and V is TRBV6-5; D is undetermined. Per germline, CDR1 MNHEY and CDR2 SVGAGI. This CDR3 is 11 amino acids long. V lost 8 bases, J lost 2 bases, and 3 bases lay in between. CDR3 amino acids: CASQNTGELFF. CDR3 in DNA: TGTGCCAGCCAAAACACCGGGGAGCTGTTTTTT.

This clone was counted once. The rearrangement joins TRBV4-1 to TRBJ2-7; D is unresolved. V was clipped by 5 bases and J by 3 bases, with 11 bases between them. The CDR3 has 13 residues. From germline, CDR1 is MGHRA and CDR2 YSYEKL. CDR3 coding DNA: TGCGCCAGCAGCAACCCCCTCAGCTACGAGCAGTACTTC. This gives the protein CASSNPLSYEQYF.

The gene calls are TRBV2 and TRBJ1-1; no firm D call. The CDR3 spans 12 residues. The V gene's germline CDR1 is SNHLY and CDR2 FYNNEI. The V end was cut by 9 bases, the J end by 11 bases, with 19 bases between. Here the CDR3 DNA reads TGTGCCAGTCCTAGCGTGGCCGTGAGGGCTTTCTTT. Amino acids: CASPSVAVRAFF.

The chain recombines TRBV28 with TRBJ2-1, with D perhaps TRBD2 (5 bases). Germline V gene data show CDR1 as MDHEN and CDR2 as SYDVKM. The V end lost 5 bases, the J end lost 5 bases, and 16 bases lay between the germline ends. CDR3 length equals 15 residues. CDR3 bases: TGTGCCAGCAGTCCACATGGAGGTCGCCACAATGAGCAGTTCTTC. Amino acids: CASSPHGGRHNEQFF.

This clone was seen a single time. The V gene is TRBV5-6, the J gene TRBJ1-1, with D perhaps matching TRBD1 (5 bases). The V gene's germline CDR1 is SGHDT and CDR2 YYEEEE. CDR3 length: 14 amino acids. Deletions cut 2 bases from V and 6 bases from J, with 14 bases between. The CDR3 DNA reads as TGTGCCAGCAGCTTAGTGGCAGGGTTGCCTGAAGCTTTCTTT. Translating it yields CASSLVAGLPEAFF.

This clone was detected only once. V is TRBV10-3 and J is TRBJ2-1, with D unclear. Germline CDR1 is ENHRY and CDR2 is SYGVKD. The V end lost 4 bases, the J end lost 4 bases, and 2 bases lay between the germline ends. This CDR3 comprises 11 residues. CDR3 amino acids: CAISAYNEQFF. The CDR3 bases are TGTGCCATCAGTGCTTACAATGAGCAGTTCTTC.

The chain couples TRBV9 to TRBJ1-3, with 9 bases aligning to TRBD1. This CDR3 has 14 residues. The V and J ends lost 3 bases and 4 bases, in that order; junction bases with no gene match: 2. Germline CDR1 reads SGDLS; CDR2 reads YYNGEE. Here the CDR3 DNA reads TGTGCCAGCAGCGGGGGGACAGGGGGAAACACCATATATTTT. Its translation: CASSGGTGGNTIYF. Combining the CDR3 with reference TRBV9 and TRBJ1-3 gives the whole variable domain DSGVTQTPKHLITATGQRVTLRCSPRSGDLSVYWYQQSLDQGLQFLIQYYNGEERAKGNILERFSAQQFPDLHSELNLSSLELGDSALYFCASSGGTGGNTIYFGEGSWLTVV.

This chain links TRBV13 with TRBJ1-5, with D tentatively TRBD1 (5 bases). V shed 4 bases and J shed 6 bases, with 7 bases lying between them. Germline CDR1 and CDR2: PRHDT and FYEKMQ (reference sequence). CDR3 length equals 12 residues. CDR3 amino acids: CASSSGVQPQHF. The CDR3 DNA reads TGTGCCAGCAGCTCGGGGGTTCAGCCCCAGCATTTT.

The genes are TRBV9 and TRBJ2-7; D may be TRBD2 (6 bases). V was pared by 7 bases and J by 0 bases, with 20 bases between. The CDR3 loop spans 16 amino acids. The germline gives CDR1 SGDLS, CDR2 YYNGEE. This CDR3 is CASSRGAGTSSYEQYF. The DNA for the CDR3 is TGTGCCAGCTCGCGTGGGGCGGGAACGAGCTCCTACGAGCAGTACTTC.

The chain is built from TRBV13 and TRBJ1-1; D is unclear. CDR1 is PRHDT and CDR2 is FYEKMQ in the germline V gene (reference sequence). Trimming stripped 1 base from V and 5 bases from J, with 14 bases between. CDR3 size: 15 residues. CDR3 DNA sequence: TGTGCCAGCAGCTTAGACCCGGGAGGAGAGACTGAAGCTTTCTTT. Translated, it gives CASSLDPGGETEAFF. The full variable domain, completed using reference TRBV13 and TRBJ1-1, is AAGVIQSPRHLIKEKRETATLKCYPIPRHDTVYWYQQGPGQDPQFLISFYEKMQSDKGSIPDRFSAQQFSDYHSELNMSSLELGDSALYFCASSLDPGGETEAFFGQGTRLTVV.